This T cell receptor (beta chain) was documented in a study of cytomegalovirus exposure and HLA in healthy donors. For the study at large: Inside one of the first data releases sat some 93 million unique TCRs taken from HLA-typed donors.

Findings of the study overall: Exclusion applied to some V segments, including TRBV6-2 and TRBV6-3, as they were indistinguishable. While the bulk of TCR sequences proved rare, some public TCRs turned up in many donors.

Primers included in the PCR were 60 Vbeta and 13 Jbeta primers. In the study's own analysis: The authors later counted 75 million to 90 million unique TCR beta chains, approximately 10 million of them shared. This table comes from immunoSEQ multiplex PCR, and its TCRdb copy is limited to in-frame clones, with some not included. V, J and clone size are those of that table, while D and trimming were read from the DNA. The sample has some 80,000 clones, more than 60% seen once. The CDR3 runs 15 residues. With V trimmed by 2 bases and J by 4 bases, 5 bases remained unmatched. CDR1 LGHNA and CDR2 YNFKEQ come from the germline V gene. Worth noting for this clone: Its antigen is undetermined.

The clonotype comes from a man aged 18 to 29 in good health and CMV-seropositive. The sample comprised PBMCs. The chain has TRBV4-2 and TRBJ2-1, with 7 positions matching TRBD2. This CDR3 is CASSQSGRGYNEQFF. The CDR3 nucleotides read TGTGCCAGCAGCCAATCGGGGCGGGGGTACAATGAGCAGTTCTTC.